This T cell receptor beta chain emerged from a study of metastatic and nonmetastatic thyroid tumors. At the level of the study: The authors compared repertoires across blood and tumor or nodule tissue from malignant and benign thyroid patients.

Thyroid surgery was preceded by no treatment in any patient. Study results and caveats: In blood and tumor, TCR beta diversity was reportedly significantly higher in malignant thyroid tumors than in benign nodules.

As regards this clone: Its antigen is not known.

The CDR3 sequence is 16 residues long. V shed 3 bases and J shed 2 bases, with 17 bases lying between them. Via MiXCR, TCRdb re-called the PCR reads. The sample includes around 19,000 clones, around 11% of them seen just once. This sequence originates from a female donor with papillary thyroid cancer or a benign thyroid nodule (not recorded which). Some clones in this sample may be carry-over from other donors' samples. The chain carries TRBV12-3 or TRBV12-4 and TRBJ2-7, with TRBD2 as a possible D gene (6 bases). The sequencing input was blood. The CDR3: CASSFVIRDSPYEQYF. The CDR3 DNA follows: TGTGCCAGCAGTTTCGTAATTCGGGACTCCCCCTACGAGCAGTACTTC.